Below are 8 T cell receptor beta chains sequenced from a single sample in a study of identical twins. TCRdb re-called the 5' RACE reads with MiXCR, one entry per CDR3 protein. Among 1.5 million to 2 million distinct CDR3 sequences listed, less than 35% were seen once. Source material: cord blood. The receptor source for this set is a newborn girl in good health.

This clonotype was picked up a small number of times. The chain has TRBV24-1 and TRBJ2-7; TRBD1 or TRBD2 may be the D gene (5 bases each). Trimming took 0 bases from V and 0 from J, leaving 5 bases between them. The CDR3 runs to 14 residues. Germline loops: CDR1 KGHDR, CDR2 SFDVKD. In DNA form, the CDR3 reads TGTGCCACCAGTGATTTGGGGGGCTCCTACGAGCAGTACTTC. This sequence encodes CATSDLGGSYEQYF.

There are a few counts of this clonotype. This chain joins TRBV27 and TRBJ2-7, with TRBD2 matching 10 bases. This CDR3 comprises 14 residues. The germline V gene encodes CDR1 MNHEY and CDR2 SMNVEV (reference sequence). The V segment lost 6 bases and the J segment 1 base; nucleotides outside the gene matches: 3. CDR3 in DNA: TGTGCCAGCAGAGGACTAGCGGCTTCCTACGAGCAGTACTTC. It specifies CASRGLAASYEQYF.

The CDR3 region is CASSQVFSDRGKSPLHF. The CDR3 region has the DNA TGCGCCAGCAGCCAAGTTTTTTCGGACAGGGGTAAATCACCCCTCCACTTT. The rearrangement joins TRBV4-1 to TRBJ1-6, with TRBD1 identical over 9 bases. V was clipped by 1 base and J by 10 bases; unmatched bases: 11. CDR1 and CDR2 from the germline V gene are MGHRA and YSYEKL. The CDR3 is made up of 17 amino acids.

This clonotype occurred a few times. The chain carries TRBV4-1 and TRBJ2-3; D call uncertain. The CDR3 extends over 14 amino acids. V lost 1 base to trimming and J lost 3 bases, with 8 bases between them. Germline CDR1 reads MGHRA; CDR2 reads YSYEKL. The CDR3 DNA reads as TGCGCCAGCAGCCAAGTGGGCGCGACAGATACGCAGTATTTT. Amino acids: CASSQVGATDTQYF.

Worth noting for this clonotype: The junction shows a germline mismatch at one end, possibly a read error. The rearrangement joins TRBV12-3 or TRBV12-4 to TRBJ2-7, with D possibly being TRBD1 (6 bases). CDR3 size: 16 residues. In nucleotides, the CDR3 is TGTGCCGGCAGTCCCAGGGGCCTCGGGTCCCTTTACGAGCAGTACTTC. Its protein is CAGSPRGLGSLYEQYF.

The chain joins TRBV14 to TRBJ2-2; no clear D gene. Germline lookup yields CDR1 SGHDN and CDR2 FVKESK. There are 14 residues in the CDR3. Trimming shortened V by 3 bases and J by 7 bases, and 12 bases separated the two germline ends. The CDR3 loop is CASSHRALHGELFF. CDR3 nucleotides: TGTGCCAGCAGCCATCGGGCCTTACACGGGGAGCTGTTTTTT.

V and J are TRBV28 and TRBJ2-5, with 10 nucleotides matching TRBD2. The CDR3 contains 14 residues. V lost 6 bases, J lost 4 bases, and 5 bases stayed unmatched. The germline CDR1 and CDR2 sequences are MDHEN and SYDVKM. The CDR3 region is CASRSAGGRETQYF. DNA of the CDR3: TGTGCCAGCAGGTCAGCGGGAGGGAGAGAGACCCAGTACTTC.

This clonotype was seen a single time. Here the CDR3 reads CASSLTLLAGGREQYF. CDR3 in DNA: TGTGCCAGCAGTTTGACACTACTAGCGGGGGGGCGAGAGCAGTACTTC. This chain connects TRBV28 to TRBJ2-5, with 13 bases fitting TRBD2. The CDR3 has 16 residues. From germline, CDR1 is MDHEN and CDR2 SYDVKM. The V and J ends lost 3 bases and 11 bases, in that order; junction bases with no gene match: 12.